This entry lists 5 T cell receptor beta chains sequenced from one sample in a study of blood T cell repertoires in COVID-19. Profiling relied on immunoSEQ multiplex PCR, and the TCRdb table lists in-frame clones only, not all of them. The profile shows 100,000 to 150,000 clones, more than 70% of them singletons. The sequenced material came from peripheral blood. These TCRs come from a man older than 75 with active or convalescent COVID-19.

This chain uses TRBV6-1 with TRBJ1-2, with 9 positions matching TRBD1. V was clipped by 7 bases and J by 8 bases; unmatched bases: 11. The length of the CDR3 is 14 residues. CDR1 MNHNS and CDR2 SASEGT come from the germline V gene. CDR3: CASTSVDRGRGYTF. As DNA, the CDR3 is TGTGCCAGCACCTCCGTGGACAGGGGACGGGGCTACACCTTC.

The V gene is TRBV18, the J gene TRBJ2-7, with 10 nucleotides matching TRBD2. The CDR3 runs to 16 residues. Trimming removed 1 base from V and 7 bases from J; junction bases left unmatched: 10. CDR1 KGHSH and CDR2 LQKENI come from the germline V gene. The CDR3 DNA is TGTGCCAGCTCACCACGGTCTAGCGGGGGATATCAGGAGCAGTACTTC. It codes for CASSPRSSGGYQEQYF.

This rearrangement joins TRBV30 to TRBJ1-2; D unresolved. V gave up 2 bases and J gave up 4 bases, with 14 bases separating them. Germline CDR1 is GTSNPN and CDR2 is SVGIG (reference sequence). The CDR3 covers 14 residues. CDR3 residues: CAWSTPQRPYGYTF. CDR3 nucleotides: TGTGCCTGGAGTACCCCCCAGCGACCCTATGGCTACACCTTC. Full variable domain (rest looked up from reference TRBV30 and TRBJ1-2): SQTIHQWPATLVQPVGSPLSLECTVEGTSNPNLYWYRQAAGRGLQLLFYSVGIGQISSEVPQNLSASRPQDRQFILSSKKLLLSDSGFYLCAWSTPQRPYGYTFGSGTRLTVV.

This clone came up a few times. The rearrangement uses TRBV19 and TRBJ1-5; D gene uncertain. Germline CDR1 and CDR2: LNHDA and SQIVND (reference sequence). V lost 1 base and J lost 2, with 15 bases in between. The CDR3 consists of 17 residues. The CDR3 here is CASSIGGFGLGNQPQHF. Here the CDR3 DNA reads TGTGCCAGTAGTATAGGAGGGTTTGGCCTTGGCAATCAGCCCCAGCATTTT.

The chain combines TRBV9 with TRBJ1-2; D might be TRBD1 (6 bases). V lost 1 base to trimming and J lost 8 bases, with 12 bases between them. The germline CDR1 and CDR2 sequences are SGDLS and YYNGEE. The CDR3 totals 13 residues. This CDR3 reads CASSVSGVQGYTF. Written as DNA, the CDR3 is TGTGCCAGCAGCGTATCAGGGGTGCAAGGCTACACCTTC.